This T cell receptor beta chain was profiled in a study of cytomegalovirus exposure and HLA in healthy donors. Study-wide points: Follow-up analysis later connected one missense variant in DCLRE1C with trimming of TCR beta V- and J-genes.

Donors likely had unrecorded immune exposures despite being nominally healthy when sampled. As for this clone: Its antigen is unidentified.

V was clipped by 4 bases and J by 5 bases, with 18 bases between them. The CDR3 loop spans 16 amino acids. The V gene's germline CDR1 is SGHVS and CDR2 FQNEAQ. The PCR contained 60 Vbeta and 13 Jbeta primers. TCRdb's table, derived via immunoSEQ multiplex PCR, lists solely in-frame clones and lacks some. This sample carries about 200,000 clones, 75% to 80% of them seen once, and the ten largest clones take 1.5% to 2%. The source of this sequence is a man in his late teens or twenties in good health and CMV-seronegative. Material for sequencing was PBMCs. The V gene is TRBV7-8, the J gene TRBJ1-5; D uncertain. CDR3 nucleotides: TGTGCCAGCAGCTCCGTTGGGGAAGAGGGCGATCAGCCCCAGCATTTT. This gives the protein CASSSVGEEGDQPQHF.